The text below deals with one T cell receptor (beta chain). Its specificity is not known. Assay used: immunoSEQ multiplex PCR; TCRdb lists only in-frame clones, some missing. The sample lists 13,000 or so clones, roughly 65% occurring once. Per the germline V gene, CDR1 is LNHDA and CDR2 is SQIVND (reference sequence). V dropped 8 bases and J dropped 6 bases, with 20 bases sitting between them. This CDR3 spans 15 amino acids. This entry belongs to a study of radiation and T cells in renal cell carcinoma. Broader study findings: Dominant CDR3 motifs occupied more repertoire in irradiated than control tumors. Irradiated tumors had higher TCR clonality than control tumors. Only small tumor regions of about 0.97 g were sampled.

As to treatment: treatment-naive control, cytoreductive nephrectomy. Control tumors came from treatment-naive patients without prior radiation. Sample: tumor tissue, taken from a patient whose treatment was nephrectomy without radiotherapy. The chain carries TRBV19 and TRBJ1-5; weak D call: TRBD1 (6 bases). The receptor comes from an elderly woman with renal cell carcinoma. In DNA form, the CDR3 reads TGTGCCAGTGGGGGGTTGGCGGGGGCGGGTCAGCCCCAGCATTTT. It yields the protein CASGGLAGAGQPQHF.